The rows below give T cell receptor beta chains drawn from one sample of a study of T cell repertoires in ileal Crohn's disease. This table comes from immunoSEQ multiplex PCR, and its TCRdb copy is limited to in-frame clones, with some not included. In the table there are 10,000 to 15,000 clones, around 81% of which are singletons. Sequenced input: ileal tissue. The receptor source for this set is an adult with Crohn's disease. Both conserved end residues are part of each CDR3. The D gene is left open where the match is weak. Rows may omit the clone size; those that give it use once, few, many or a size class.

>-|TRBD1|TRBJ2-7|TRBV30
CAWSGTGFSYEQYF
TGTGCCTGGAGTGGGACAGGGTTCTCGTACGAGCAGTACTTC
>-|-|TRBJ2-2|TRBV6-5
CASSWRVPGELFF
TGTGCCAGCAGTTGGAGGGTACCCGGGGAGCTGTTTTTT
>-|TRBD2|TRBJ2-7|TRBV5-4
CASSDPRTRGNEQYF
TGTGCCAGCAGCGACCCCCGGACTAGGGGAAACGAGCAGTACTTC
>-|-|TRBJ1-5|TRBV27
CASSKGSGNQPQHF
TGTGCCAGCAGTAAAGGGTCGGGAAATCAGCCCCAGCATTTT
>-|TRBD1|TRBJ2-1|TRBV30
CAWNLGTVLGNEQFF
TGTGCCTGGAACCTCGGGACAGTCCTAGGCAATGAGCAGTTCTTC
>-|TRBD2|TRBJ2-7|TRBV11-3
CASSLTKRGGPREQYF
TGTGCCAGCAGCTTAACCAAGCGGGGAGGCCCTAGGGAGCAGTACTTC
>-|-|TRBJ2-2|TRBV7-8
CASSFREGSNTGELFF
TGTGCCAGCAGCTTCAGGGAAGGATCGAACACCGGGGAGCTGTTTTTT
>-|-|TRBJ1-2|TRBV5-4
CASSSTEGATYGYTF
TGTGCCAGCAGCTCTACAGAGGGAGCTACCTATGGCTACACCTTC
>-|TRBD2|TRBJ2-1|TRBV10-3
CAISGLAVNDNEQFF
TGTGCCATCAGTGGACTAGCGGTAAACGACAATGAGCAGTTCTTC
>-|-|TRBJ2-2|TRBV5-1
CASSLWRSGELFF
TGCGCCAGCAGCCTCTGGCGGTCCGGGGAGCTGTTTTTT
>-|-|TRBJ2-7|TRBV29-1
CSVMDSYEQYF
TGCAGCGTGATGGACAGCTACGAGCAGTACTTC
>-|TRBD1|TRBJ1-2|TRBV6-5
CASSKDRGFYGYTF
TGTGCCAGCAGTAAAGACAGGGGGTTCTATGGCTACACCTTC
>-|-|TRBJ1-5|TRBV2
CASSESGAHRDNQPQHF
TGTGCCAGCAGTGAAAGTGGTGCTCACAGGGACAATCAGCCCCAGCATTTT
>-|-|TRBJ2-1|TRBV19
CASRSGPANEQFF
TGTGCCAGTAGGTCAGGTCCAGCCAATGAGCAGTTCTTC
>-|-|TRBJ1-2|TRBV7-8
CASSLGTDYGYTF
TGTGCCAGCAGCTTAGGCACGGACTATGGCTACACCTTC
>-|TRBD2|TRBJ2-1|TRBV4-2
CASSQDPSGGANEQFF
TGTGCCAGCAGCCAAGATCCTAGCGGGGGGGCCAATGAGCAGTTCTTC
>-|TRBD1|TRBJ1-4|TRBV25-1
CASRQGRREKLFF
TGTGCCAGCAGACAGGGGAGAAGGGAAAAACTGTTTTTT
>-|TRBD1|TRBJ1-6|TRBV6-1
CASSEVKGANSPLHF
TGTGCCAGCAGTGAAGTGAAGGGGGCCAATTCACCCCTCCACTTT
>-|TRBD1|TRBJ2-7|TRBV6-1
CASLTDRATYEQYF
TGTGCCAGCCTTACAGACAGGGCGACCTACGAGCAGTACTTC
>-|TRBD1|TRBJ1-5|TRBV10-3
CAISESTGGSNQPQHF
TGTGCCATCAGTGAGTCGACAGGGGGGAGCAATCAGCCCCAGCATTTT
>once|-|TRBJ1-3|TRBV7-2
CASSLQPGLTSGNTIYF
TGTGCCAGCAGCTTACAGCCGGGTTTAACCTCTGGAAACACCATATATTTT
>-|-|TRBJ2-1|TRBV5-5
CASSVGFSGNEQFF
TGTGCCAGCTCGGTTGGTTTTTCAGGCAATGAGCAGTTCTTC
>-|TRBD1|TRBJ1-1|TRBV19
CASQKTPAGGRYTEAFF
TGTGCCAGTCAAAAGACACCCGCAGGGGGTAGGTACACTGAAGCTTTCTTT
>-|-|TRBJ1-2|TRBV30
CAWALGGFYGYTF
TGTGCCTGGGCCCTCGGGGGTTTCTATGGCTACACCTTC
>-|TRBD1|TRBJ1-4|TRBV7-9
CASSLDRGDEKLFF
TGTGCCAGCAGCTTAGACAGGGGGGATGAAAAACTGTTTTTT
>-|-|TRBJ2-3|TRBV7-9
CAGRTASTDTQYF
TGTGCCGGACGGACAGCCTCCACAGATACGCAGTATTTT
>-|-|TRBJ2-1|TRBV4-2
CASSQRLNNEQFF
TGTGCCAGCAGCCAAAGACTGAACAATGAGCAGTTCTTC
>-|-|TRBJ1-2|TRBV7-9
CASSLGRDYGYTF
TGTGCCAGCAGCTTAGGCAGGGACTATGGCTACACCTTC
>-|-|TRBJ1-2|TRBV5-1
CASTPSFGEPNYGYTF
TGCGCCAGCACCCCCAGTTTTGGAGAGCCTAACTATGGCTACACCTTC
>-|-|TRBJ1-2|TRBV2
CASSEGNYGYTF
TGTGCCAGCAGTGAGGGCAACTATGGCTACACCTTC
>few|-|TRBJ2-5|TRBV2
CASSDGGNQETQYF
TGTGCCAGCAGTGACGGGGGTAACCAAGAGACCCAGTACTTC
>-|TRBD2|TRBJ2-3|TRBV9
CASSVATSGGAGDTQYF
TGTGCCAGCAGCGTAGCTACTAGCGGGGGGGCGGGAGATACGCAGTATTTT
>-|-|TRBJ2-3|TRBV19
CASRLSGDTQYF
TGTGCCAGTAGACTATCCGGGGATACGCAGTATTTT
>-|TRBD1|TRBJ1-1|TRBV5-8
CASSSWTGVMNTEAFF
TGTGCCAGCAGCTCCTGGACAGGGGTCATGAACACTGAAGCTTTCTTT
>once|TRBD1|TRBJ1-1|TRBV7-7
CASSFYRGRDTEAFF
TGTGCTAGCAGCTTTTACAGGGGGCGAGACACTGAAGCTTTCTTT
>-|TRBD1|TRBJ1-5|TRBV6-1
CASSEQGGTYSNQPQHF
TGTGCCAGCAGTGAACAGGGGGGCACATATAGCAATCAGCCCCAGCATTTT
>-|TRBD1|TRBJ1-6|TRBV18
CASSPYRGVDSPLHF
TGTGCCAGCTCACCCTACAGGGGTGTGGATTCACCCCTCCACTTT
>-|-|TRBJ2-5|TRBV7-2
CASSAPLARETQYF
TGTGCCAGCAGCGCCCCACTAGCTCGGGAGACCCAGTACTTC
>-|-|TRBJ1-6|TRBV6-5
CASSYVRVNSPLHF
TGTGCCAGCAGTTATGTTCGGGTAAATTCACCCCTCCACTTT
>few|TRBD2|TRBJ2-1|TRBV4-2
CASSQEASGYSSEQFF
TGTGCCAGCAGCCAAGAGGCTAGCGGGTACTCCAGTGAGCAGTTCTTC
>-|TRBD2|TRBJ2-7|TRBV6-6
CASSYHSGATYEQYF
TGTGCCAGCAGTTACCATAGCGGGGCCACCTACGAGCAGTACTTC
>-|TRBD1|TRBJ1-5|TRBV30
CAWNNRGGNQPQHF
TGTGCCTGGAACAACAGGGGAGGCAATCAGCCCCAGCATTTT
>-|-|TRBJ2-7|TRBV11-1
CASSWGLRYEQYF
TGTGCCAGCAGCTGGGGACTCCGTTACGAGCAGTACTTC
>-|-|TRBJ1-1|TRBV28
CASSVSLEAFF
TGTGCCAGCAGTGTTAGCCTAGAAGCTTTCTTT
>-|TRBD1|TRBJ1-2|TRBV19
CASSTGGVSYGYTF
TGTGCCAGTAGTACAGGGGGCGTTAGCTATGGCTACACCTTC